The 14 T cell receptor beta chains in this list originate from one sample, sequenced in a study of T cell clones after liver transplantation. Using immunoSEQ multiplex PCR, the repertoire was profiled, and TCRdb retains in-frame clones only, with some absent. The sample includes 20,000 to 25,000 clones, 75% to 80% of them seen just once. Specimen: CD8+ T cells from blood, collected 54 months after liver transplant. These receptors were obtained from a human patient who received a liver transplant. Some T cells here may be from the graft donor.

This clone has more than one count but fewer than ten. The chain joins TRBV5-5 to TRBJ2-3, with D perhaps matching TRBD2 (5 bases). From germline, CDR1 is SGHKS and CDR2 YYEKEE (reference sequence). The CDR3 spans 12 residues. V was trimmed by 0 bases and J by 10 bases, leaving 9 bases between them. CDR3 region: CASSLELVSQYF. CDR3 DNA sequence: TGTGCCAGCAGCTTGGAACTAGTATCGCAGTATTTT.

This chain uses TRBV5-1 with TRBJ2-7; TRBD1 aligns across 10 bases. CDR3 length: 14 residues. V was clipped by 4 bases and J by 5 bases; unmatched bases: 6. Germline V CDR1 and CDR2: SGHRS, YFSETQ. The CDR3 sequence: CASSVGTGAHEQYF. In nucleotides, the CDR3 is TGCGCCAGCAGCGTCGGGACAGGGGCCCACGAGCAGTACTTC. The whole variable domain, filled in from reference TRBV5-1 and TRBJ2-7, reads KAGVTQTPRYLIKTRGQQVTLSCSPISGHRSVSWYQQTPGQGLQFLFEYFSETQRNKGNFPGRFSGRQFSNSRSEMNVSTLELGDSALYLCASSVGTGAHEQYFGPGTRLTVT.

As regards this clone: Other DNA sequences in the same sample also yield this CDR3. The rearrangement links TRBV30 to TRBJ1-2; D gene unclear. This CDR3 contains 11 residues. Per germline, CDR1 GTSNPN and CDR2 SVGIG (reference sequence). This CDR3 is CCPVQTRGYTF. The CDR3 DNA sequence: TGTTGCCCAGTTCAAACGCGGGGCTACACCTTC.

The J gene is TRBJ1-2, the V gene TRBV6-5; TRBD1 is a possible D gene (5 bases). With 5 bases removed from V and 0 bases from J, the gap between germline ends came to 7 bases. The germline V gene has CDR1 MNHEY and CDR2 SVGAGI. The CDR3 spans 13 residues. The CDR3 region is CASSVRANYGYTF. The CDR3 DNA is TGTGCCAGCAGTGTCAGGGCTAACTATGGCTACACCTTC.

V usage is TRBV4-1 and J usage is TRBJ1-1; D might be TRBD1 (5 bases). Trimming left V 0 bases short and J 0 bases short, with 5 bases between. Germline values: CDR1 MGHRA, CDR2 YSYEKL. This CDR3 has 14 residues. CDR3 nucleotides: TGCGCCAGCAGCCAAGAAGGGGTGAACACTGAAGCTTTCTTT. It specifies CASSQEGVNTEAFF.

This sequence joins TRBV6-5 and TRBJ2-7; D ambiguous. V shed 6 bases and J shed 1 base, with 10 bases lying between them. This CDR3 spans 13 amino acids. Germline lookup yields CDR1 MNHEY and CDR2 SVGAGI. The CDR3 loop is CASSPVESYEQYF. The CDR3, as DNA: TGTGCCAGCAGCCCCGTGGAGTCCTACGAGCAGTACTTC.

The V gene is TRBV6-6, the J gene TRBJ2-7, with D possibly matching TRBD2 (5 bases). This CDR3 spans 14 amino acids. From germline, CDR1 is MNHNY and CDR2 SVGAGI (reference sequence). V was shortened by 4 bases and J by 2 bases, with 12 bases between the two germline ends. CDR3 residues: CASSFGNSAYEQYF. CDR3 coding DNA: TGTGCCAGCAGTTTCGGGAACAGTGCCTACGAGCAGTACTTC.

This chain links TRBV14 with TRBJ2-3, with no clear D. The germline CDR1 and CDR2 sequences are SGHDN and FVKESK. The V end was cut by 1 base, the J end by 4 bases, with 3 bases between. There are 12 residues in the CDR3. For the CDR3, the DNA is TGTGCCAGCAGCCAAGTAGCAGATACGCAGTATTTT. This sequence encodes CASSQVADTQYF.

This chain joins TRBV15 and TRBJ1-4; 7 bases are a match to TRBD1. With V trimmed by 2 bases and J by 8 bases, 8 bases remained unmatched. The CDR3 consists of 15 residues. Germline V gives CDR1 LNHNV, CDR2 YYDKDF (reference sequence). The CDR3, as DNA: TGTGCCACCAGCAGAACCGGGACAGATAAAGAAAAACTGTTTTTT. This codes for CATSRTGTDKEKLFF.

J is TRBJ1-2 and V is TRBV9; 7 bases agree with TRBD1. The CDR3 length is 15 residues. V shed 4 bases, J shed 4 bases, and the junction held 10 bases outside the gene matches. CDR1 SGDLS and CDR2 YYNGEE come from the germline V gene. The CDR3 DNA follows: TGTGCCAGCAGCATCGGACAGGAGGACTTCTATGGCTACACCTTC. Protein sequence: CASSIGQEDFYGYTF.

The chain recombines TRBV11-2 with TRBJ2-1; TRBD2 agrees at 11 bases. Germline V lookup: CDR1 SGHAT, CDR2 FQNNGV. The CDR3 contains 15 residues. The junction had 6 bases not matched to a gene; V was cut back by 1 base and J by 10 bases. The DNA for the CDR3 is TGTGCCAGCAGCTTAGGGCTAGCGGGGGGCTACGAGCAGTTCTTC. It specifies CASSLGLAGGYEQFF.

This clone was seen a few times. One end of the junction does not line up with germline, which may come from a read error. V gene TRBV27 combines with J gene TRBJ2-1; weak D call: TRBD1 (6 bases). The CDR3 has 11 amino acids. Germline V lookup: CDR1 MNHEY, CDR2 SMNVEV (reference sequence). The CDR3 coding sequence is TGTGCCAGCCACTCGACAGGCCCTCCACTCTTC. It encodes CASHSTGPPLF.

The chain joins TRBV5-1 to TRBJ2-2, with D unresolved. Germline V CDR1 and CDR2: SGHRS, YFSETQ. The ends were cut back, 1 base at V and 1 base at J, with 14 bases in the middle. The CDR3 loop spans 17 amino acids. CDR3 protein: CASSLSFGQVNTGELFF. Here the CDR3 DNA reads TGCGCCAGCAGCTTGTCGTTCGGGCAGGTGAACACCGGGGAGCTGTTTTTT.

The rearrangement joins TRBV7-9 to TRBJ2-1; TRBD1 agrees at 9 bases. V shed 4 bases and J 4 bases; nucleotides not matched to a gene: 5. In germline, CDR1 is SEHNR, CDR2 FQNEAQ (reference sequence). The CDR3 is made up of 15 amino acids. DNA of the CDR3: TGTGCCAGCAGCTCCCCGACAGGGGGTTACAATGAGCAGTTCTTC. It is translated as CASSSPTGGYNEQFF.